A selection of T cell receptor beta chains follows, all from one sample in a study of tumor-infiltrating lymphocytes in primary liver carcinoma. TCRdb recomputed calls from the multiplex PCR reads with MiXCR, one row per CDR3 protein. The profile shows 310,000 or so distinct CDR3 sequences, around 50% of them singletons. Sequencing was done on a sample of peripheral blood. Source of these receptors: a woman under 40 with primary liver carcinoma and hepatitis B virus infection. Both conserved end residues are part of each CDR3. D genes are given only for firm matches. Only some rows state a clone size, as once, few, many or a class for expanded clones.

j_call: TRBJ2-5
v_call: TRBV12-3/TRBV12-4
clone_size: .
d_call: .
cdr3_nt: TGTGCCAGCAGTTTGGAGCAAGAGTCCCAGTACTTC
cdr3_aa: CASSLEQESQYF

j_call: TRBJ2-5
v_call: TRBV29-1
clone_size: few
d_call: .
cdr3_nt: TGCAGGCAAGAAAAAGGGCCACATGAAGACCAAGAGACCCAGTACTTC
cdr3_aa: CRQEKGPHEDQETQYF

j_call: TRBJ2-4
v_call: TRBV4-2
clone_size: .
d_call: .
cdr3_nt: TGTGCCATCAGCCAAGGAACTACGGACTACCTACATGGAGGAAACATTCAGTACTTC
cdr3_aa: CAISQGTTDYLHGGNIQYF

j_call: TRBJ2-7
v_call: TRBV11-1
clone_size: once
d_call: TRBD2
cdr3_nt: TGTGCCAGCAGCCCCCAACAGCGGGAGGCATACGAGCAGTACTTC
cdr3_aa: CASSPQQREAYEQYF

j_call: TRBJ2-7
v_call: TRBV12-5
clone_size: .
d_call: .
cdr3_nt: TGTGCTAGTGCTTTGGCCGACAGCTACGAGCAGTACTTC
cdr3_aa: CASALADSYEQYF

j_call: TRBJ2-3
v_call: TRBV12-3/TRBV12-4
clone_size: .
d_call: TRBD2
cdr3_nt: TGTACCAGCAGTTCCCTACTAGCGGGAGATACCGGCACAGATACGCAGTATTTT
cdr3_aa: CTSSSLLAGDTGTDTQYF

j_call: TRBJ2-5
v_call: TRBV4-1
clone_size: few
d_call: .
cdr3_nt: TGCGCCAGCAGCCCGCCCAACTCGGGGGAAGAGACCCAGTACTTC
cdr3_aa: CASSPPNSGEETQYF

j_call: TRBJ1-1
v_call: TRBV11-2
clone_size: .
d_call: .
cdr3_nt: TGTGCCAGCAGTTTGAATCAGGGGAACAATGAAGCTTTCTTT
cdr3_aa: CASSLNQGNNEAFF

j_call: TRBJ2-7
v_call: TRBV4-3
clone_size: many
d_call: .
cdr3_nt: TGCGCCAGCAGCCAAGATTTACCTCTCGAGCAGTACTTC
cdr3_aa: CASSQDLPLEQYF

j_call: TRBJ2-7
v_call: TRBV24-1
clone_size: .
d_call: .
cdr3_nt: TGTGCCACCAGTGATTTGCAGAGGAAGTACAGGGAGGACTCACTCTACGAGCAGTACTTC
cdr3_aa: CATSDLQRKYREDSLYEQYF

j_call: TRBJ2-6
v_call: TRBV30
clone_size: few
d_call: .
cdr3_nt: TGTGCCTGGAGTGTAGGGTACTCTGGGGCCAACGTCCTGACTTTC
cdr3_aa: CAWSVGYSGANVLTF

j_call: TRBJ1-1
v_call: TRBV6-5
clone_size: .
d_call: .
cdr3_nt: TGTGCCAGCAGTTATACACAGAACACTGAAGCTTCCTTT
cdr3_aa: CASSYTQNTEASF

j_call: TRBJ2-2
v_call: TRBV12-3/TRBV12-4
clone_size: .
d_call: TRBD2
cdr3_nt: TGTGCCAGCAGAGAGTATCGCAGCGGGAGGGGGTTCAACAGTGGGGAGCTGTTTTTT
cdr3_aa: CASREYRSGRGFNSGELFF